The 21 T cell receptor beta chains below come from one sample, sequenced in a study of technical replicates of blood from four donors. Produced via immunoSEQ multiplex PCR; TCRdb's table is partial and in-frame only. The profile covers 60,000 to 85,000 clones, with 90% to 95% appearing a single time and approximately 0.4% taken by the ten largest. Sequenced material: T cells isolated from PBMCs. The receptor source for this set is a human donor in good health.

This sequence joins TRBV27 and TRBJ1-2; perhaps TRBD1 as D (6 bases). Trimming left V 3 bases short and J 6 bases short, with 17 bases between. The CDR3 is made up of 15 amino acids. Germline V CDR1 and CDR2: MNHEY, SMNVEV (reference sequence). The CDR3 sequence is CASSFTGGTGNGYTF. The CDR3 DNA sequence: TGTGCCAGCAGTTTTACTGGGGGCACGGGCAATGGCTACACCTTC.

The chain recombines TRBV6-6 with TRBJ1-4; tentatively, D is TRBD1 (5 bases). CDR3 size: 15 residues. Germline V lookup: CDR1 MNHNY, CDR2 SVGAGI (reference sequence). Trimming took off 0 bases at V and 0 bases at J, with 5 bases between the two ends. CDR3 region: CASSYSTATNEKLFF. The CDR3 DNA follows: TGTGCCAGCAGTTACTCGACAGCAACTAATGAAAAACTGTTTTTT.

The genes are TRBV5-1 and TRBJ1-2; no clear D gene. This CDR3 region has 12 residues. Per germline, CDR1 SGHRS and CDR2 YFSETQ. V was cut by 0 bases and J by 8 bases, with 8 bases left in between. CDR3 loop: CASSLGTGGYTF. For the CDR3, the DNA is TGCGCCAGCAGCTTGGGGACGGGGGGCTACACCTTC.

This chain connects TRBV19 to TRBJ1-3, with 9 bases matching TRBD1. The V segment lost 4 bases and the J segment 1 base; nucleotides outside the gene matches: 2. The CDR3 consists of 15 residues. CDR1 is LNHDA, CDR2 SQIVND, per germline (reference sequence). CDR3 sequence: CASSTGTGSGNTIYF. CDR3 DNA sequence: TGTGCCAGTAGTACCGGGACAGGGTCTGGAAACACCATATATTTT.

The chain carries TRBV27 and TRBJ1-5; 10 bases are shared with TRBD1. J gave up 4 bases and V 4 bases, and 1 base lay outside the gene matches. The CDR3 has 14 amino acids. The germline CDR1 and CDR2 sequences are MNHEY and SMNVEV (reference sequence). CDR3 in DNA: TGTGCCAGCAGTTGGACAGGGGGGAATCAGCCCCAGCATTTT. This codes for CASSWTGGNQPQHF.

The chain employs TRBV28 and TRBJ2-7; 7 bases fit TRBD1. This CDR3 has 16 amino acids. In germline, CDR1 is MDHEN, CDR2 SYDVKM. J lost 7 bases, V lost 5 bases, and 17 bases had no gene match. The CDR3 spells CASSTRGQTLFVEQYF. In DNA, the CDR3 is TGTGCCAGCAGTACCCGGGGACAGACCCTCTTCGTTGAGCAGTACTTC.

The chain employs TRBV4-1 and TRBJ1-2; possible D gene TRBD1, 6 bases. V was cut by 0 bases and J by 4 bases, with 15 bases left in between. Germline V gene lookup returns CDR1 MGHRA and CDR2 YSYEKL. The CDR3 is 16 residues long. The CDR3 DNA is TGCGCCAGCAGCCAAGAGGGGGGGGCGAACTTCTATGGCTACACCTTC. Translated, it gives CASSQEGGANFYGYTF.

V usage is TRBV28 and J usage is TRBJ1-1; possible D gene TRBD1, 5 bases. The CDR3 runs to 14 residues. Germline-derived CDR1 and CDR2 are MDHEN and SYDVKM. Trimming left V 6 bases short and J 4 bases short, with 15 bases between. The CDR3 sequence: CASSTGGKGTEAFF. In nucleotides, the CDR3 is TGTGCCAGCAGCACGGGGGGAAAGGGCACTGAAGCTTTCTTT.

V is TRBV5-8 and J is TRBJ2-7; 9 nucleotides match TRBD2. Looked up from germline, CDR1 is SGHTS and CDR2 is YDEGEE. This CDR3 contains 16 residues. V lost 3 bases and J lost 2; bases outside the gene matches: 9. The CDR3: CASSSFTSGRPYEQYF. CDR3 DNA sequence: TGTGCCAGCAGCTCCTTCACTAGCGGGCGTCCCTACGAGCAGTACTTC. Full variable domain (remainder filled in from reference TRBV5-8 and TRBJ2-7): EAGVTQSPTHLIKTRGQQATLRCSPISGHTSVYWYQQALGLGLQFLLWYDEGEERNRGNFPPRFSGRQFPNYSSELNVNALELEDSALYLCASSSFTSGRPYEQYFGPGTRLTVT.

V is TRBV7-6 and J is TRBJ2-3; a weak D match, TRBD2 (6 bases). Trimming took 2 bases from V and 4 from J, leaving 13 bases between them. Germline assignment: CDR1 SGHVS and CDR2 FNYEAQ. CDR3 length: 15 residues. This CDR3 reads CASSLTGGKSDTQYF. The DNA for the CDR3 is TGTGCCAGCAGCTTAACCGGAGGGAAATCAGATACGCAGTATTTT.

The J gene is TRBJ2-1, the V gene TRBV9; tentative D call: TRBD2 (6 bases). V lost 0 bases and J lost 6, with 13 bases in between. Germline assignment: CDR1 SGDLS and CDR2 YYNGEE. This CDR3 comprises 15 residues. The CDR3 DNA reads TGTGCCAGCAGCGTAGGGGGAGGTGGTAGCAATGAGCAGTTCTTC. It codes for CASSVGGGGSNEQFF.

The rearrangement joins TRBV11-2 to TRBJ1-1, with TRBD1 matching over 9 bases. Trimming took 6 bases from V and 4 from J; bases not matched to a gene: 3. The CDR3 has 13 amino acids. The germline CDR1 and CDR2 sequences are SGHAT and FQNNGV. CDR3 DNA sequence: TGTGCCAGCAGAAGACAGGGGGGCACTGAAGCTTTCTTT. Its protein product is CASRRQGGTEAFF. The variable domain in full, completed from reference TRBV11-2 and TRBJ1-1, reads EAGVAQSPRYKIIEKRQSVAFWCNPISGHATLYWYQQILGQGPKLLIQFQNNGVVDDSQLPKDRFSAERLKGVDSTLKIQPAKLEDSAVYLCASRRQGGTEAFFGQGTRLTVV.

J is TRBJ2-5 and V is TRBV5-6; D is possibly TRBD2 (6 bases). V lost 4 bases and J lost 5, with 18 bases in between. Germline values: CDR1 SGHDT, CDR2 YYEEEE. The CDR3 loop spans 15 amino acids. CDR3 in DNA: TGTGCCAGCAGCAGAAGGAGACTAGGAGGGGAGACCCAGTACTTC. Amino acids: CASSRRRLGGETQYF.

The chain uses TRBV7-9 and TRBJ1-4, with unresolved D. Germline CDR1 reads SEHNR; CDR2 reads FQNEAQ (reference sequence). The CDR3 has 15 residues. Trimming took off 1 base at V and 0 bases at J, with 6 bases between the two ends. CDR3 in DNA: TGTGCCAGCAGCTTAGGTCGTGCAACTAATGAAAAACTGTTTTTT. Translated, it gives CASSLGRATNEKLFF.

The J gene is TRBJ2-5, the V gene TRBV18, with 7 bases lining up with TRBD1. The CDR3 is made up of 14 amino acids. Germline-derived CDR1 and CDR2 are KGHSH and LQKENI. The V gene end was trimmed by 3 bases and the J gene end by 4 bases; junction bases not matched to a gene: 5. This CDR3 is CASSPGTDRETQYF. CDR3 nucleotide sequence: TGTGCCAGCTCACCCGGGACAGATCGAGAGACCCAGTACTTC.

The chain uses TRBV21-1 and TRBJ2-1; the D segment call TRBD1 is taken from the table without a DNA check. TRBV21-1 is deemed a pseudogene. The CDR3 runs 10 residues. Written as DNA, the CDR3 is TGTGCCAGCAGGGCCAATGAGCAGTTCTTC. The encoded protein is CASRANEQFF.

The chain joins TRBV20-1 to TRBJ1-2, with no clear D. CDR3 size: 11 residues. The V gene lost 6 bases and the J gene lost 11 bases, with 16 bases spanning the gap. Germline CDR1 reads DFQATT; CDR2 reads SNEGSKA (reference sequence). CDR3 DNA: TGCAGTGCCAAAGGAGGCTTGGGTTACACCTTC. It codes for CSAKGGLGYTF.

V usage is TRBV5-6 and J usage is TRBJ2-3; possibly TRBD2 for D (6 bases). The CDR3 runs to 15 residues. Per the germline V gene, CDR1 is SGHDT and CDR2 is YYEEEE. V was clipped by 0 bases and J by 2 bases, with 10 bases between them. CDR3 DNA sequence: TGTGCCAGCAGCTTGGCGGCGGGACTCACAGATACGCAGTATTTT. This sequence encodes CASSLAAGLTDTQYF.

The chain couples TRBV5-1 to TRBJ2-7; perhaps TRBD2 as D (6 bases). The CDR3 is 13 amino acids. Deletions cut 4 bases from V and 1 base from J, with 9 bases between. Germline assignment: CDR1 SGHRS and CDR2 YFSETQ. CDR3 sequence (DNA): TGCGCCAGCAGCGGGGGACTTTCCTACGAGCAGTACTTC. Its protein is CASSGGLSYEQYF. Full variable domain (rest looked up from reference TRBV5-1 and TRBJ2-7): KAGVTQTPRYLIKTRGQQVTLSCSPISGHRSVSWYQQTPGQGLQFLFEYFSETQRNKGNFPGRFSGRQFSNSRSEMNVSTLELGDSALYLCASSGGLSYEQYFGPGTRLTVT.

The CDR3 DNA is TGTGCCAGCAAGAGGGGCGGGAACTTCTACAATGAGCAGTTCTTC. Its protein product is CASKRGGNFYNEQFF. The chain couples TRBV28 to TRBJ2-1; D possibly corresponds to TRBD2 (6 bases). CDR1 and CDR2 from the germline V gene are MDHEN and SYDVKM. V was shortened by 7 bases and J by 3 bases, with 16 bases between the two germline ends. This CDR3 is built from 15 residues. Looking up the rest from reference TRBV28 and TRBJ2-1 gives the full variable domain: DVKVTQSSRYLVKRTGEKVFLECVQDMDHENMFWYRQDPGLGLRLIYFSYDVKMKEKGDIPEGYSVSREKKERFSLILESASTNQTSMYLCASKRGGNFYNEQFFGPGTRLTVL.

The chain uses TRBV29-1 and TRBJ1-1; D might be TRBD1 (5 bases). The CDR3 has 13 amino acids. Germline V gives CDR1 SQVTM, CDR2 ANQGSEA. V was shortened by 5 bases and J by 7 bases, with 17 bases between the two germline ends. The CDR3 DNA follows: TGCAGCGTTTGGAGCTTTGGGGCCGATGAAGCTTTCTTT. This translates into CSVWSFGADEAFF.